This TCR beta chain appears in the sequencing data of a study of cytomegalovirus exposure and HLA in healthy donors. Study details: As an earlier analysis found, around 170 million T cells yielded fewer than 130 million unique TCR beta sequences.

Comments on this clone: Its antigen is not identified.

PCR used 60 Vbeta primers and 13 Jbeta primers. TCRdb keeps only in-frame clones here, not all; method: immunoSEQ multiplex PCR. Among about 170,000 clones listed, around three quarters were seen once. The CDR3 runs to 13 residues. Germline CDR1 reads LGHNA; CDR2 reads YNFKEQ. Although they were nominally healthy when sampled, donors likely had unrecorded immune exposures. Overall study results and limits: Earlier findings revealed that most TCR beta V segments proved productive either about 87% or about 30% of the time.

Material: PBMCs. The chain carries TRBV4-2 and TRBJ2-5; no reliable D call. The J call may be faulty, since TRBJ2-7 better matches the DNA end. This clonotype was sampled from a woman aged 45 to 65 in good health and CMV-seropositive. CDR3 nucleotides: TGTGCCAGCAGCCAAGACGGTGGTCTCGAGCAGTACTTC. Amino acid sequence: CASSQDGGLEQYF.